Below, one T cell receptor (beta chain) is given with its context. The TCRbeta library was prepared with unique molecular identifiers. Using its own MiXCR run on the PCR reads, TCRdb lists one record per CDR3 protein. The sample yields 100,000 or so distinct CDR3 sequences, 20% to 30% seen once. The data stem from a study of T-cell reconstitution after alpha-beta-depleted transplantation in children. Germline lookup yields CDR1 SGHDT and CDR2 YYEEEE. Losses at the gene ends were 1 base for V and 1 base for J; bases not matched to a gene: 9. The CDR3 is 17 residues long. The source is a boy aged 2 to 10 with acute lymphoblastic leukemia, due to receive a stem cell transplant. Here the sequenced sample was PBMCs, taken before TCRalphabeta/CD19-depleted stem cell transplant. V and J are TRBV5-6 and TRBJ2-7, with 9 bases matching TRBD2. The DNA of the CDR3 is TGTGCCAGCAGCTTGTCCGGCGGGAGGGCCGGATCCTACGAGCAGTACTTC. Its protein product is CASSLSGGRAGSYEQYF. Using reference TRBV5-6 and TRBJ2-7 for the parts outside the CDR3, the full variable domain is DAGVTQSPTHLIKTRGQQVTLRCSPKSGHDTVSWYQQALGQGPQFIFQYYEEEERQRGNFPDRFSGHQFPNYSSELNVNALLLGDSALYLCASSLSGGRAGSYEQYFGPGTRLTVT.